This T cell receptor beta chain was captured by sequencing in a study of T-cell reconstitution after alpha-beta-depleted transplantation in children. This clonotype was detected ten times or more. Per germline, CDR1 SNHLY and CDR2 FYNNEI. Deletions cut 5 bases from V and 1 base from J, with 8 bases between. CDR3 size: 13 residues. Unique molecular identifiers were incorporated when the TCRbeta library was constructed. One entry per CDR3 protein, called by TCRdb with MiXCR from the PCR reads. The sample gives approximately 350,000 distinct CDR3 sequences, 10% to 15% of which show up once; around 4% is in the top ten.

This TCR derives from a human donor who donated a stem cell graft to a child with Fanconi anemia. This chain uses TRBV2 with TRBJ1-1; D is unclear. Sample: PBMCs, taken from the stem cell graft. The CDR3 loop reads CASSSMRNTEAFF. The CDR3 nucleotides read TGTGCCAGCAGTTCCATGAGGAACACTGAAGCTTTCTTT.